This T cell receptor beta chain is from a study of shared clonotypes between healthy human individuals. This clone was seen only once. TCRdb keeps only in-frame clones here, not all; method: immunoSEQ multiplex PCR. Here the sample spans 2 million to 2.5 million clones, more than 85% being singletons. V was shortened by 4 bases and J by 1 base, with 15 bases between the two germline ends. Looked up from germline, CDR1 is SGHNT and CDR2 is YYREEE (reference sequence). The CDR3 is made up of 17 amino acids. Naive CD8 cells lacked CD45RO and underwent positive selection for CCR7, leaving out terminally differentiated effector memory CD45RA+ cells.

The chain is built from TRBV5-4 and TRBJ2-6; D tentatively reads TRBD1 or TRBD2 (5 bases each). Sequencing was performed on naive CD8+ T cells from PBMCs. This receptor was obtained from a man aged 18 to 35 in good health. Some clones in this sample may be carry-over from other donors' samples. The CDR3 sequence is CASSGRGESSGANVLTF. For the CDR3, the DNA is TGTGCCAGCAGCGGGAGAGGGGAGTCTTCTGGGGCCAACGTCCTGACTTTC.